This T cell receptor beta chain derives from a study of cytomegalovirus exposure and HLA in healthy donors. Background on the study: There were approximately 81 million unique TCRs (from HLA-typed donors) in an early data release.

V was clipped by 1 base and J by 6 bases, with 15 bases between them. This CDR3 contains 15 residues. Per the germline V gene, CDR1 is MGHRA and CDR2 is YSYEKL. The PCR made use of 60 Vbeta and 13 Jbeta primers. Only in-frame clones appear in the TCRdb table, and some are missing; sequencing was by immunoSEQ multiplex PCR. This sample has fewer than 250,000 clones, with more than 60% found just once. In this sample, this clone turned up a few times. What it binds is not known. Regarding the study as a whole: 87-base-pair reads could not separate some V segments, including TRBV6-2 and TRBV6-3.

The V call is TRBV4-1, the J call TRBJ1-1; a possible D gene is TRBD1 (5 bases). This TCR was sampled from a woman aged 30 to 39 in good health and CMV-seronegative. The sample consisted of PBMCs. CDR3 sequence reads: CASSQVWGVSAEAFF. DNA for the CDR3: TGCGCCAGCAGCCAAGTATGGGGGGTTAGCGCTGAAGCTTTCTTT.